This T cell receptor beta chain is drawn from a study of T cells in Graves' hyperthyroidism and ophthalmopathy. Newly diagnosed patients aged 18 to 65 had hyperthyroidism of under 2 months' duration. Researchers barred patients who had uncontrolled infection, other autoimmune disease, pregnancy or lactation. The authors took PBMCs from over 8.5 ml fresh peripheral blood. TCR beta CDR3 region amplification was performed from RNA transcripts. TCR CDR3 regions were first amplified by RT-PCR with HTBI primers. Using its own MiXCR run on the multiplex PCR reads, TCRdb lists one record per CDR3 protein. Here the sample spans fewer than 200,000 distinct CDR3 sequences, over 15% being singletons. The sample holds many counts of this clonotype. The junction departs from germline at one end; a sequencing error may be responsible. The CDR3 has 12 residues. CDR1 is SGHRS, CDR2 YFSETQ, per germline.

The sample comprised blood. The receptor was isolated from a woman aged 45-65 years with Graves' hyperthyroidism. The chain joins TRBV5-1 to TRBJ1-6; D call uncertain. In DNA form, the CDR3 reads TGTGCCAGCAGTTTAGGGAATTCACCCCTCCACTTT. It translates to CASSLGNSPLHF.